What follows are 22 T cell receptor beta chains derived from one specimen sequenced in a study of cytomegalovirus exposure and HLA in healthy donors (dated by TCRdb to 2016 to 2017). The method was the immunoSEQ multiplex PCR assay. In TCRdb, the immuneACCESS table is reduced to in-frame sequences with V and J assigned. These tables do not hold every clone; where another copy was compared, an unresolved V gene accounts for under half, and the others remain unexplained. The table for this sample lists roughly 300,000 clones; roughly 88% of them were counted only once. The ten largest clones represent around 0.84% of the sample. The sample consisted of PBMCs. These receptors originate from a woman under 30 in good health and CMV-seronegative.

This sequence joins TRBV2 and TRBJ1-2; possible D gene TRBD1, 6 bases. Germline V lookup: CDR1 SNHLY, CDR2 FYNNEI. With 0 bases removed from V and 2 bases from J, the gap between germline ends came to 13 bases. The CDR3 consists of 16 residues. The CDR3 nucleotides read TGTGCCAGCAGTGAAGCCCCAGGGGCCCGAAACTATGGCTACACCTTC. It translates to CASSEAPGARNYGYTF.

V and J are TRBV12-2 and TRBJ2-2; no check of the table's D call, TRBD1, against the DNA was made. TRBV12-2 is flagged as a pseudogene. This CDR3 has 12 residues. For the CDR3, the DNA is TGTGCGAAGACAGCGTCCACCGGGGAGCTGTTTTTT. Protein sequence: CAKTASTGELFF.

The chain is built from TRBV7-8 and TRBJ1-2; D is unclear. The V gene lost 1 base and the J gene lost 7 bases, with 10 bases spanning the gap. The CDR3 covers 13 residues. CDR1 is SGHVS and CDR2 is FQNEAQ in the germline V gene. The CDR3 bases are TGTGCCAGCAGCTTAGAACGAGGGTCTGGCTACACCTTC. This gives the protein CASSLERGSGYTF. Using reference TRBV7-8 and TRBJ1-2 for the parts outside the CDR3, the full variable domain is GAGVSQSPRYKVAKRGQDVALRCDPISGHVSLFWYQQALGQGPEFLTYFQNEAQLDKSGLPSDRFFAERPEGSVSTLKIQRTQQEDSAVYLCASSLERGSGYTFGSGTRLTVV.

The V call is TRBV19, the J call TRBJ1-5, with 8 bases identical to TRBD1. Germline lookup yields CDR1 LNHDA and CDR2 SQIVND (reference sequence). V lost 5 bases to trimming and J lost 2 bases; unmatched junction nucleotides: 8. The CDR3 contains 16 residues. The CDR3 here is CASSFQGAWGNQPQHF. The CDR3 DNA is TGTGCCAGTAGTTTCCAGGGGGCTTGGGGCAATCAGCCCCAGCATTTT.

The chain joins TRBV7-3 to TRBJ2-4; 8 nucleotides agree with TRBD2. Germline trimming cut 5 bases from V and 7 bases from J; bases unmatched to any gene: 7. The germline gives CDR1 SGHTA, CDR2 FQGTGA. This CDR3 contains 14 residues. CDR3 sequence: CASSPSGRENIQYF. CDR3 nucleotides: TGTGCCAGCAGCCCCAGCGGGAGAGAGAACATTCAGTACTTC. The entire variable domain, with the rest obtained from reference TRBV7-3 and TRBJ2-4, is as follows: GAGVSQTPSNKVTEKGKYVELRCDPISGHTALYWYRQSLGQGPEFLIYFQGTGAADDSGLPNDRFFAVRPEGSVSTLKIQRTERGDSAVYLCASSPSGRENIQYFGAGTRLSVL.

This clone came up a few times. The genes are TRBV10-3 and TRBJ2-5; 8 positions match TRBD2. The CDR3 is 17 amino acids. The junction had 10 bases not matched to a gene; V was cut back by 4 bases and J by 0 bases. Germline V gene sequence: CDR1 ENHRY, CDR2 SYGVKD. The CDR3 DNA follows: TGTGCCATCAGTGCGGCGGGAGGAGATGCTGACCAAGAGACCCAGTACTTC. The encoded protein is CAISAAGGDADQETQYF.

V usage is TRBV7-2 and J usage is TRBJ2-7; 7 bases line up with TRBD1. The CDR3 is 17 residues long. With V trimmed by 3 bases and J by 2 bases, 13 bases remained unmatched. Germline V gives CDR1 SGHTA, CDR2 FQGNSA. The DNA of the CDR3 is TGTGCCAGCAGCTTTGGAACAGGGGTTTTCAGACCCTACGAGCAGTACTTC. Encoded protein: CASSFGTGVFRPYEQYF.

This rearrangement joins TRBV27 to TRBJ2-7, with D possibly matching TRBD2 (6 bases). This CDR3 contains 14 residues. V was trimmed by 3 bases and J by 1 base, leaving 10 bases between them. Looked up from germline, CDR1 is MNHEY and CDR2 is SMNVEV (reference sequence). CDR3 bases: TGTGCCAGCAGTTTGGGGGGTGTGTCCTACGAGCAGTACTTC. This encodes CASSLGGVSYEQYF.

This clone appeared a few times. The gene calls are TRBV6-5 and TRBJ2-2, with TRBD2 as a possible D gene (6 bases). Germline V gives CDR1 MNHEY, CDR2 SVGAGI. V was cut by 5 bases and J by 4 bases, with 14 bases left in between. The CDR3 consists of 15 residues. The DNA of the CDR3 is TGTGCCAGCAGTCACGGGACTCCACCCACCGGGGAGCTGTTTTTT. Its protein is CASSHGTPPTGELFF.

The chain couples TRBV5-1 to TRBJ2-6; D is undetermined. CDR1 SGHRS and CDR2 YFSETQ come from the germline V gene. This CDR3 is built from 14 residues. V was trimmed by 4 bases and J by 0 bases, leaving 5 bases between them. The CDR3 region has the DNA TGCGCCAGCAGCCCGCGCTCTGGGGCCAACGTCCTGACTTTC. Translated, it gives CASSPRSGANVLTF.

This chain uses TRBV27 with TRBJ2-4; weak D call: TRBD2 (5 bases). The CDR3 covers 13 residues. CDR1 is MNHEY and CDR2 is SMNVEV in the germline V gene (reference sequence). V lost 10 bases to trimming and J lost 3 bases, with 13 bases between them. The CDR3 protein is CATRGLVKNIQYF. CDR3 DNA: TGTGCCACCCGCGGGCTGGTCAAAAACATTCAGTACTTC.

A word on this clone: The same CDR3 is also encoded by other DNA sequences in this sample. The chain is built from TRBV7-6 and TRBJ2-1, with unresolved D. Germline V gene data show CDR1 as SGHVS and CDR2 as FNYEAQ. V was trimmed by 0 bases and J by 2 bases, leaving 5 bases between them. This CDR3 contains 14 residues. CDR3 protein: CASSLARAYNEQFF. In nucleotides, the CDR3 is TGTGCCAGCAGCTTAGCACGGGCCTACAATGAGCAGTTCTTC.

The rearrangement links TRBV27 to TRBJ2-7; TRBD1 aligns across 7 bases. Looked up from germline, CDR1 is MNHEY and CDR2 is SMNVEV (reference sequence). Losses at the gene ends were 4 bases for V and 1 base for J; bases not matched to a gene: 10. The CDR3 spans 16 residues. CDR3 bases: TGTGCCAGCAGTTCCCCGACCGGGACAGAGTCCTACGAGCAGTACTTC. Translation: CASSSPTGTESYEQYF.

J is TRBJ1-1 and V is TRBV4-1, with D maybe TRBD1 (6 bases). CDR1 and CDR2 from the germline V gene are MGHRA and YSYEKL. This CDR3 spans 17 amino acids. The V end was cut by 6 bases, the J end by 8 bases, with 28 bases between. CDR3: CASSLTAQRTGFAEAFF. In DNA, the CDR3 is TGCGCCAGCAGTCTTACTGCCCAGCGTACAGGGTTTGCGGAAGCTTTCTTT.

The J gene is TRBJ1-1, the V gene TRBV6-6, with D tentatively TRBD1 (5 bases). The germline V gene encodes CDR1 MNHNY and CDR2 SVGAGI (reference sequence). The length of the CDR3 is 16 residues. The germline V and J ends were trimmed by 5 bases and 1 base, with 17 bases remaining between them. CDR3 bases: TGTGCCAGCAGTCATCTTCAGGGTACTAAGAACACTGAAGCTTTCTTT. Translation gives CASSHLQGTKNTEAFF.

This rearrangement joins TRBV19 to TRBJ1-2, with 9 bases that match TRBD1. The CDR3 has 13 amino acids. After removal of 8 bases from V and 4 bases from J, the junction contained 5 bases not matched to a gene. CDR1 is LNHDA, CDR2 SQIVND, per germline (reference sequence). CDR3 amino acids: CASWTGAIYGYTF. In nucleotides, the CDR3 is TGTGCCAGTTGGACAGGGGCCATCTATGGCTACACCTTC. The full variable domain, its missing parts supplied by reference TRBV19 and TRBJ1-2, is DGGITQSPKYLFRKEGQNVTLSCEQNLNHDAMYWYRQDPGQGLRLIYYSQIVNDFQKGDIAEGYSVSREKKESFPLTVTSAQKNPTAFYLCASWTGAIYGYTFGSGTRLTVV.

For the CDR3, the DNA is TGTGCCATCAGTGATCCCGGGACTAGCGGGAGCGAGCAGTACTTC. It translates to CAISDPGTSGSEQYF. The gene calls are TRBV10-3 and TRBJ2-7; TRBD2 aligns across 14 bases. Trimming cost V 3 bases and J 6 bases; bases outside gene matches: 4. CDR1 and CDR2 from the germline V gene are ENHRY and SYGVKD. The CDR3 has 15 residues.

The rearrangement joins TRBV5-1 to TRBJ2-7; no reliable D call. Trimming left V 4 bases short and J 2 bases short, with 16 bases between. Germline V gene sequence: CDR1 SGHRS, CDR2 YFSETQ. This CDR3 spans 15 amino acids. The CDR3, as DNA: TGCGCCAGCAGCGACGACATTGGGCCACCCTACGAGCAGTACTTC. Amino acid sequence: CASSDDIGPPYEQYF.

The V call is TRBV28, the J call TRBJ1-5, with a possible D match to TRBD1 (5 bases). Germline CDR1 MDHEN, CDR2 SYDVKM. V gave up 11 bases and J gave up 2 bases, with 10 bases separating them. CDR3 length equals 12 residues. For the CDR3, the DNA is TGTGCCTCAGGGTGGGGCAATCAGCCCCAGCATTTT. Encoded protein: CASGWGNQPQHF.

This clone was found once. This chain uses TRBV7-6 with TRBJ2-5; no clear D. Deletions cut 0 bases from V and 2 bases from J, with 7 bases between. The CDR3 has 14 residues. Per the germline V gene, CDR1 is SGHVS and CDR2 is FNYEAQ. The CDR3, as DNA: TGTGCCAGCAGCTTAGCACCCGAGCAAGAGACCCAGTACTTC. Translating it yields CASSLAPEQETQYF.

This chain uses TRBV4-3 with TRBJ2-7; 7 nucleotides align to TRBD1. The CDR3 has 14 residues. V gave up 0 bases and J gave up 6 bases; unmatched junction bases: 5. CDR1 is LGHNA and CDR2 is YSLEER in the germline V gene. In DNA, the CDR3 is TGCGCCAGCAGCCAAGATGGGGCAGGGGGCGAGCAGTACTTC. Translated, it gives CASSQDGAGGEQYF.

V and J are TRBV7-2 and TRBJ2-6, with unresolved D. The CDR3 covers 15 residues. With 1 base removed from V and 4 bases from J, the gap between germline ends came to 8 bases. In germline, CDR1 is SGHTA, CDR2 FQGNSA. The CDR3 sequence is CASSLGATGANVLTF. The CDR3 nucleotides are TGTGCCAGCAGCTTAGGGGCAACGGGGGCCAACGTCCTGACTTTC.